This TCR beta chain was observed in a study of cytomegalovirus exposure and HLA in healthy donors (dated by TCRdb to 2016 to 2017). In terms of the full investigation: An earlier analysis of several hundred of the donors reported approximately 260 Gb of sequence data and 100 million to 120 million unique TCR beta sequences obtained from some 200 million T cells. To decide whether each TCR beta V gene segment behaved as functional or pseudogenic, an earlier analysis of over 500 of the donors relied on high-throughput TCR beta sequencing. Typing coverage varied by locus: roughly 620-640 donors for A, B, C, DRB1 and DQB1; roughly 520 for DQA1; 606 for DPA1; about 450 for DPB1. A later analysis re-analyzed previously published TCR beta repertoires from 660 or so donors and added high-resolution HLA genotyping to study TCR occurrence patterns. An early release that covered about 600 HLA-typed donors contained about 300 gigabases of sequencing data and around 85 million unique TCR sequences. To predict cytomegalovirus infection status, the study combined high-throughput TCR immunosequencing, statistical association of individual TCRs with disease status, and machine learning. HLA typing included class I and class II loci at four-digit resolution. Alongside the repertoire data, information on donor age, sex, ethnicity and CMV serostatus was compiled. Genome-wide SNP genotypes for about 65% of the 666 donors were used in a later genetic analysis, which treated that subset as a discovery cohort. A separate validation cohort of approximately 130 different subjects was used in addition to the roughly 720-subject first cohort. Every discovery cohort repertoire had been produced on one sequencing platform. Rather than using new phenotypic data, the later analysis identified candidate immune exposures from TCR beta sequences and from how often those sequences occurred across donors. The aim of the study was to test whether cataloging public T cell receptors could identify signatures of past pathogen exposure. The genetic ancestry cluster associated with self-reported Caucasian donors included over 65% of the roughly 410 genotyped donors. The study used immunosequencing to profile the T cell repertoires of about 670 subjects and linked those repertoires to cytomegalovirus serostatus. Four to six DR-DQ haplotypes were handled as single units for association and clustering, since linkage in the cohort was strong. Among over 350 genotyped donors of the cohort, an average of roughly 240,000 unique TCR beta nucleotide sequences were sequenced per donor, around 20% of them non-productive. General conclusions and limits of the study: It was suggested by the authors that the approach could potentially be generalized to other disease states and immunological phenotypes. Compared with equally common non-associated chains, HLA-associated TCR beta chains in a later analysis were more clonally expanded and had lower generation probabilities. Strong co-occurrence of HLA alleles, especially DR and DQ, made assigning TCR associations to individual alleles difficult. Some IMGT-functional V segments, including TRBV6-2 and TRBV6-3, could not be distinguished by the 87-base-pair reads and were therefore excluded. A further reported finding was that TCR beta sequences accurately predicted the HLA-A and HLA-B alleles for most subjects in the first cohort. In a later analysis, TCR association rates were found to vary across HLA loci, with the most associated TCRs seen for DRB1 alleles and the fewest for HLA-C alleles. In an earlier analysis of 587 of the donors, most TCR beta V segments were observed in productive rearrangements about 87% or about 30% of the time, broadly matching IMGT annotations. Because counts were too low, roughly 16 rarely observed V segments, including chromosome 9 orphons, were left out of the earlier analysis of a few hundred of the donors. Correlated functional status among segregating V segments might reflect linkage disequilibrium, but an unknown experimental factor could not be ruled out. Only TCR beta chains were sequenced in this cohort, and the absence of alpha or paired-chain data limited detectable features. In a later analysis, several top co-occurrence clusters were reported to appear linked to parvovirus B19, influenza, CMV and Epstein-Barr virus. Cytomegalovirus status was reported to be diagnosed by the classifier with high specificity and sensitivity in both the original and validation cohorts. A later genetic analysis associated a missense DCLRE1C variant with V-gene and J-gene trimming of TCR beta chains, and an independent cohort replicated the association. The presence/absence analyses assumed that sequencing depth was roughly uniform across donors, and that assumption may not be true. In the study, 150 to 200 TCR beta chains were listed as associated with cytomegalovirus. Because HLA typing was unavailable for some donors at each locus, only the typed subset was used in association tests. In a later analysis, 16,951 TCR beta sequences were associated with specific HLA alleles at a false discovery rate of 0.05. A later genetic analysis reported fewer N-insertions in productive TCRs among donors in an Asian-associated ancestry cluster than the approximately 670-donor mean. In vitro tests confirmed that a few of the cytomegalovirus-associated TCR beta chains recognize cytomegalovirus antigens. Most TCR sequences were seen in very few donors, while some public TCRs were found in many individuals. According to a later analysis, most CMV-associated TCR beta chains appeared to be HLA-restricted, and the HLA associations seemed to be driven largely by CMV exposure. A cluster of highly shared sequence variants was judged likely to be a technical artifact of the sequencing pipeline. CMV serostatus was the only immune exposure information available for the cohort.

Receptor amplification or capture employed the immunoSEQ multiplex PCR assay. The multiplex PCR relied on a mix of 60 forward primers for TCR Vbeta segments and 13 reverse primers for TCR Jbeta segments. Amplification of the CDR3 region of rearranged TCR beta genes was performed with a multiplex PCR assay on genomic DNA. The Illumina HiSeq System was used to sequence the amplified TCR beta libraries as 87-base-pair reads. From the authors' description of their analysis: A later analysis tallied some 79 million unique TCR beta chains across the 700 or so repertoires, and approximately 12 million of those chains were shared by two or more donors. To remove PCR and sequencing errors, raw reads were error-corrected and collapsed into unique sequences using a nearest-neighbor algorithm that merged closely related sequences. V, D and J gene segments were assigned by aligning CDR3 sequences to IMGT reference sequences. Each retained sequence needed at least a six-nucleotide match to both a V gene segment and a J gene segment. Rearrangements were classified as productive when the CDR3 lacked stop codons and remained in frame with V and J, and all other rearrangements were classified as non-productive. CDR3 was defined by IMGT convention, running from the second conserved V-encoded cysteine to the conserved J-encoded phenylalanine. The earlier analysis of roughly 590 of the donors excluded any sequence lacking an unambiguous match to a single V gene segment. In an earlier analysis of 450 to 750 of the donors, a V segment was called functional when productive rearrangements were above 56.7%, and segregating when the standard deviation between donors exceeded 5%. A statistical classification framework was developed to diagnose cytomegalovirus status using the catalog of TCR beta chain sequences. In a later analysis, V and J genes were assigned by comparing TCR nucleotide sequences against IMGT/GENE-DB human TR gene sequences. In a later analysis, CDR3 sequences and most-parsimonious VDJ recombination scenarios were assigned using the TCRdist pipeline. In a later analysis, every TCR beta chain was defined by the combination of its CDR3 amino acid sequence and its V-gene family, and reads without a unique V-gene family were dropped. A later analysis removed 550 to 650 highly shared, low-generation-probability nucleotide sequences to deal with suspected cross-contamination and a sequencing artifact. In a later analysis, a clonal expansion index was calculated for each public chain from normalized within-repertoire ranks of inferred template counts. In a later analysis, generation probabilities were computed with a VDJ recombination model fitted to out-of-frame rearrangements, and the resulting probabilities were checked against IGoR. A later analysis scored TCR-TCR, TCR-HLA and TCR-CMV co-occurrence with hypergeometric tests, applying a repertoire-size bias correction to TCR pairs. False discovery rates were estimated in a later analysis by permuting HLA or CMV assignments 20 times. In a later analysis, co-occurring TCRs were grouped using DBSCAN, with TCRdist sequence similarity added in when clustering inside HLA-allele-positive subsets. For co-occurrence clustering, repertoires with fewer than 30,000 or more than 120,000 public chains were excluded, along with 5 or 6 repertoires with anomalous nucleotide sharing. In its TCRdb copy, this immuneACCESS table keeps in-frame sequences only and misses some clones. Where compared with another copy, unresolved V genes explain less than half of these, and the others have no known cause. That table furnishes V, J and clone size, whereas the DNA furnished D and trimming. The sample contains 100,000 or so clones, over 65% of them found a single time. The top ten hold roughly 5% of the sample.

V is clipped by 0 bases and J by 8 bases, and the sequence between their germline boundaries is 7 bases long. Its CDR3 holds 12 amino acids, cysteine through phenylalanine. Kept here is only the CDR3 DNA, which spans 36 bases and is read in frame from base 1. The CDR1 and CDR2 encoded by the germline V gene (reference sequence) are GTSNPN and SVGIG. Concerning this clone itself: Its specific antigen is unknown. Base qualities are not recorded, but no much larger clone differs from it by a single base. The sample holds other DNA sequences that translate to the same CDR3.

The cohort comprised around 690 healthy bone marrow donors. At the time of sampling, every cohort member was nominally healthy, though immune exposures that went unrecorded were likely present. The donor tested CMV seropositive and was one of the 289 seropositive cohort members. A peripheral blood sample was collected from each donor, and TCR beta sequencing was performed on peripheral blood mononuclear cells. Genomic DNA was extracted from the blood cell samples with the Qiagen DNeasy Blood Extraction Kit. The chain employs TRBV30 and TRBJ1-4, with the D gene too uncertain to name. Sequencing used PBMCs. This clonotype was obtained from a female donor in good health and CMV-seropositive. The sequenced DNA: TGTGCCTGGAGTGTACTCCGGGAAAAACTGTTTTTT. Its amino acids are CAWSVLREKLFF.